Each of the 13 T cell receptor beta chains below was sequenced from the same sample in a study of T cell responses to AZD1222 COVID-19 vaccine. This table comes from immunoSEQ multiplex PCR, and its TCRdb copy is limited to in-frame clones, with some not included. The table shows over 90,000 clones, with roughly nine tenths occurring only once. Here the sequenced sample was peripheral blood, taken on day 0 of AZD1222 vaccination. These receptor sequences come from an adult in good health.

The chain couples TRBV4-3 to TRBJ2-1; 14 positions match TRBD2. Germline values: CDR1 LGHNA, CDR2 YSLEER. With V trimmed by 1 base and J by 7 bases, 3 bases remained unmatched. The CDR3 loop spans 16 amino acids. The CDR3 coding sequence is TGCGCCAGCAGCCAAGGGACTAGCGGGGGGTCAAATGAGCAGTTCTTC. It translates to CASSQGTSGGSNEQFF.

V is TRBV29-1 and J is TRBJ2-7; no clear D. Germline assignment: CDR1 SQVTM and CDR2 ANQGSEA. Trimming pared 2 bases from V and 1 base from J, leaving 9 bases between. The CDR3 has 13 amino acids. Written as DNA, the CDR3 is TGCAGCGTTGAAAGTGGACCTTCCTACGAGCAGTACTTC. It translates to CSVESGPSYEQYF.

J is TRBJ1-3 and V is TRBV3-1 (or the pseudogene TRBV3-2), with no clear D. Germline V gene data show CDR1 as LGHDT and CDR2 as YNNKEL (reference sequence). Trimming took 3 bases from V and 3 from J, leaving 9 bases between them. The CDR3 runs to 14 residues. CDR3 sequence reads: CASSQARFGNTIYF. The CDR3 DNA reads as TGTGCCAGCAGCCAGGCCCGGTTTGGAAACACCATATATTTT.

The chain uses TRBV11-3 and TRBJ2-2; D is possibly TRBD2 (5 bases). Germline CDR1 is SGHNT and CDR2 is YENEEA. Trimming removed 5 bases from V and 3 bases from J, with 13 bases in between. CDR3 length: 15 amino acids. CDR3 DNA: TGTGCCAGCAGCCCCCGGCTAGCAGACACCGGGGAGCTGTTTTTT. Translation: CASSPRLADTGELFF.

J is TRBJ2-3 and V is TRBV14, with 12 bases aligning to TRBD2. Germline V CDR1 and CDR2: SGHDN, FVKESK. Trimming cost V 5 bases and J 0 bases; bases outside gene matches: 3. The CDR3 spans 16 residues. As DNA, the CDR3 is TGTGCCAGCAGCAGACTAGCGGGAGAGAGCACAGATACGCAGTATTTT. Its translation: CASSRLAGESTDTQYF.

V and J are TRBV5-1 and TRBJ1-2; TRBD1 aligns across 7 bases. Trimming removed 3 bases from V and 6 bases from J; junction bases left unmatched: 11. This CDR3 is 15 amino acids long. Germline CDR1 reads SGHRS; CDR2 reads YFSETQ. CDR3 in amino acids: CASSSTTGPPNGYTF. The CDR3 coding sequence is TGCGCCAGCAGCTCCACGACAGGGCCCCCGAATGGCTACACCTTC.

The rearrangement joins TRBV18 to TRBJ1-3; D remains unclear. V shed 1 base and J shed 0 bases, with 10 bases lying between them. CDR1 and CDR2 (germline): KGHSH, LQKENI. The length of the CDR3 is 16 residues. Written as DNA, the CDR3 is TGTGCCAGCTCACCACAACAGACAAACTCTGGAAACACCATATATTTT. It translates to CASSPQQTNSGNTIYF. The full variable domain, its missing parts supplied by reference TRBV18 and TRBJ1-3, is NAGVMQNPRHLVRRRGQEARLRCSPMKGHSHVYWYRQLPEEGLKFMVYLQKENIIDESGMPKERFSAEFPKEGPSILRIQQVVRGDSAAYFCASSPQQTNSGNTIYFGEGSWLTVV.

This rearrangement joins TRBV28 to TRBJ1-1; D is undetermined. Trimming left V 6 bases short and J 4 bases short, with 12 bases between. Germline loops: CDR1 MDHEN, CDR2 SYDVKM. The CDR3 is made up of 13 amino acids. The CDR3 spells CASSTLGPTEAFF. The CDR3 DNA is TGTGCCAGCAGCACACTAGGGCCCACTGAAGCTTTCTTT.

The chain combines TRBV3-1 (or the pseudogene TRBV3-2) with TRBJ2-7; D uncertain. This CDR3 is built from 14 residues. Germline CDR1 reads LGHDT; CDR2 reads YNNKEL (reference sequence). V lost 4 bases and J 7 bases, leaving 17 bases between the germline ends. The CDR3 region is CASSPRAQAREQYF. CDR3 coding DNA: TGTGCCAGCAGCCCCCGGGCCCAAGCCCGAGAGCAGTACTTC.

This clone was detected once. The chain combines TRBV7-2 with TRBJ2-4; D is unclear. V shed 4 bases and J shed 0 bases, with 7 bases lying between them. The CDR3 sequence is 14 residues long. Per germline, CDR1 SGHTA and CDR2 FQGNSA. CDR3 sequence reads: CASSSDPAKNIQYF. The CDR3 DNA follows: TGTGCCAGCAGCTCCGACCCAGCCAAAAACATTCAGTACTTC.

The chain couples TRBV19 to TRBJ1-1; D remains unclear. The length of the CDR3 is 13 residues. Per the germline V gene, CDR1 is LNHDA and CDR2 is SQIVND (reference sequence). V lost 3 bases and J 5 bases, leaving 10 bases between the germline ends. This CDR3 reads CASSMTGGTEAFF. DNA of the CDR3: TGTGCCAGTAGTATGACGGGAGGAACTGAAGCTTTCTTT. Combining the CDR3 with reference TRBV19 and TRBJ1-1 gives the whole variable domain DGGITQSPKYLFRKEGQNVTLSCEQNLNHDAMYWYRQDPGQGLRLIYYSQIVNDFQKGDIAEGYSVSREKKESFPLTVTSAQKNPTAFYLCASSMTGGTEAFFGQGTRLTVV.

Only one count was recorded for this clone. The chain combines TRBV6-1 with TRBJ1-1, with D possibly matching TRBD1 (5 bases). Trimming stripped 3 bases from V and 11 bases from J, with 16 bases between. Germline lookup yields CDR1 MNHNS and CDR2 SASEGT. The CDR3 length is 13 residues. This CDR3 reads CASSDRTGRAAFF. CDR3 bases: TGTGCCAGCAGTGACAGGACGGGGCGAGCGGCTTTCTTT.

The gene calls are TRBV7-2 and TRBJ2-2; D ambiguous. Germline CDR1 and CDR2: SGHTA and FQGNSA. Between the trimmed V and J ends, which lost 4 bases and 0 bases, there was a span of 6 bases. This CDR3 region has 14 residues. This chain's CDR3 is CASSSLANTGELFF. The CDR3 nucleotides read TGTGCCAGCAGCTCCCTCGCGAACACCGGGGAGCTGTTTTTT.